This T cell receptor (beta chain) was sequenced during a study of early T cells in non-severe SARS-CoV-2 infection. Germline loops: CDR1 SQVTM, CDR2 ANQGSEA. There are 12 residues in the CDR3. V was pared by 6 bases and J by 0 bases, with 8 bases between. TCRdb used MiXCR to reprocess the 5' RACE reads, holding one entry per CDR3 protein. The table shows about 64,000 distinct CDR3 sequences, with under 15% occurring only once. This clonotype has just a few counts. The J gene is TRBJ2-5, the V gene TRBV29-1; maybe TRBD2 (6 bases). Source material: whole blood. The TCR was taken from an adult who was a healthcare worker with PCR-confirmed SARS-CoV-2 infection or an uninfected control (not recorded which). The CDR3 DNA is TGCAGCGTGGGGGACTACCAAGAGACCCAGTACTTC. Translation: CSVGDYQETQYF. Using reference TRBV29-1 and TRBJ2-5 for the parts outside the CDR3, the full variable domain is SAVISQKPSRDICQRGTSLTIQCQVDSQVTMMFWYRQQPGQSLTLIATANQGSEATYESGFVIDKFPISRPNLTFSTLTVSNMSPEDSSIYLCSVGDYQETQYFGPGTRLLVL.